A selection of T cell receptor beta chains follows, all from one sample in a study of cytomegalovirus exposure and HLA in healthy donors. This table comes from immunoSEQ multiplex PCR, and its TCRdb copy is limited to in-frame clones, with some not included. Here the sample spans 140,000 to 150,000 clones, roughly 72% being singletons. Sequenced sample: PBMCs. Every receptor here comes from a man in his forties in good health and CMV-seronegative. Both conserved end residues are part of each CDR3. A D gene is named only where the DNA matches it firmly. Not every row has a clone size; where given, it reads once, few, many or a size class.

j_call | d_call | clone_size | v_call | cdr3_nt | cdr3_aa
TRBJ2-7 | TRBD1 | . | TRBV5-1 | TGCGCCAGCCGAACGATAGGACAGGGGTATTACGAGCAGTACTTC | CASRTIGQGYYEQYF
TRBJ2-3 | TRBD2 | few | TRBV2 | TGTGCCAGCTCGGGTCGGAAGGGAGGGACCACAGATACGCAGTATTTT | CASSGRKGGTTDTQYF
TRBJ1-2 | . | few | TRBV2 | TGTGCCAGCAGAGGAGGACCGACAAGCCCTTATAGCGGTTATGGCTACACCTTC | CASRGGPTSPYSGYGYTF
TRBJ1-1 | . | . | TRBV30 | TGTGCCTGGGTCGCCCCCTCGGGAGTGTATGGGACTGAAGCTTTCTTT | CAWVAPSGVYGTEAFF
TRBJ1-2 | . | . | TRBV29-1 | TGCAGCGTTGATTCTAGTTTGACAGTCCTCTTC | CSVDSSLTVLF
TRBJ2-7 | TRBD2 | . | TRBV7-8 | TGTGCCAGCAGCTGGACACCGACTAGCGGGGATCCCCACGAGCAGTACTTC | CASSWTPTSGDPHEQYF
TRBJ2-7 | TRBD1 | once | TRBV13 | TGTGCCAGCAGCTGGGGACAGGAAACCTACGAGCAGTACTTC | CASSWGQETYEQYF
TRBJ2-1 | . | . | TRBV5-6 | TGTGCCAGCAGCTTTGAAACAGAACCCTACAATGAGCAGTTCTTC | CASSFETEPYNEQFF
TRBJ1-6 | TRBD1 | . | TRBV25-1 | TGTGCCAGCAGTGAAACAGGGGGGATAAGCTCCTATAATTCACCCCTCCACTTT | CASSETGGISSYNSPLHF
TRBJ2-3 | . | . | TRBV5-1 | TGCGCCAGCAGAAATAGCGCGGATTCCCATACAGATACGCAGTATTTT | CASRNSADSHTDTQYF
TRBJ2-7 | . | . | TRBV6-1 | TGTGCCAGCAGTGAAGGCCCGGCCTACGAGCAGTACTTC | CASSEGPAYEQYF
TRBJ2-5 | TRBD1 | . | TRBV30 | TGTGCCTGGAGTGCGGACAGGGAGCAAGAGACCCAGTACTTC | CAWSADREQETQYF
TRBJ2-7 | TRBD2 | few | TRBV4-2 | TGTGCCAGCAGCCCAGGAGTGCGGGGGGGGCCATGGTACGAGCAGTACTTC | CASSPGVRGGPWYEQYF
TRBJ2-2 | TRBD2 | . | TRBV2 | TGTGCCAGCAGTCCCGAAAGGGGAGGGTGGCCCGGGGAGCTGTTTTTT | CASSPERGGWPGELFF
TRBJ2-7 | . | . | TRBV4-1 | TGCGCCAGCAGCCGAGGACAGCGCGGCACCTACGAGCAGTACTTC | CASSRGQRGTYEQYF
TRBJ2-1 | TRBD2 | . | TRBV5-4 | TGTGCCAGCAGCCCGGGACTAGCGGGGGGATGGGAGCAGTTCTTC | CASSPGLAGGWEQFF
TRBJ2-1 | TRBD2 | . | TRBV29-1 | TGCAGCGTTGCAGTAACTAGCGACAATGAGCAGTTCTTC | CSVAVTSDNEQFF
TRBJ1-1 | . | . | TRBV30 | TGTGCCTGGAGTACTAAACAGGGCCTGAACACTGAAGCTTTCTTT | CAWSTKQGLNTEAFF
TRBJ1-5 | . | . | TRBV6-1 | TGTGCCAGCAGTGCCTTGAGGGTCCCTAGCAATCAGCCCCAGCATTTT | CASSALRVPSNQPQHF
TRBJ2-7 | . | . | TRBV5-1 | TGCGCCAGCAGCTGGCGGACTCCGGGGGACGAGCAGTACTTC | CASSWRTPGDEQYF
TRBJ2-1 | TRBD2 | . | TRBV7-9 | TGTGCCAGCAGCCCCGGACTAGCGGGAGGCAATTGGCAGTTCTTC | CASSPGLAGGNWQFF
TRBJ1-3 | . | . | TRBV7-2 | TGTGCCAGCAGTCGGGAGTCAGCCTCTGGAAACACCATATATTTT | CASSRESASGNTIYF
TRBJ2-7 | TRBD2 | . | TRBV28 | TGTGCCAGCAGCCCTAGCGGGGGCTACGAGCAGTACTTC | CASSPSGGYEQYF
TRBJ1-6 | . | . | TRBV6-1 | TGTGCCAGCAGTGAAGCGCTTCAGATCTATAATTCACCCCTCCACTTT | CASSEALQIYNSPLHF
TRBJ2-7 | . | . | TRBV19 | TGTGCCAGTAGTATTGGCGGGGGCGGCTACGAGCAGTACTTC | CASSIGGGGYEQYF
TRBJ2-2 | TRBD2 | . | TRBV12-5 | TGTGCTAGTGGTTCGGCCGGGGCGGGGGGGCCGGACGGGGAGCTGTTTTTT | CASGSAGAGGPDGELFF
TRBJ2-1 | TRBD2 | . | TRBV29-1 | TGCAGCGTTGCGGCGGGGGACCCCTACAATGAGCAGTTCTTC | CSVAAGDPYNEQFF
TRBJ2-7 | . | once | TRBV2 | TGTGCCAGCAGTGCTGAGGAGGGTGTGGGCTACGAGCAGTACTTC | CASSAEEGVGYEQYF
TRBJ2-7 | . | once | TRBV5-8 | TGTGCCAGCAGCCCGGGAACAGGGTTCAACGAGCAGTACTTC | CASSPGTGFNEQYF
TRBJ2-5 | . | few | TRBV28 | TGTGCCAGCAGCACCGACCGGGACACCCAAGAGACCCAGTACTTC | CASSTDRDTQETQYF
TRBJ2-7 | TRBD2 | few | TRBV6-5 | TGTGCCAGCAGTACCGTAGCGGGAGGCTCCTACGAGCAGTACTTC | CASSTVAGGSYEQYF
TRBJ1-1 | TRBD1 | . | TRBV19 | TGTGCCAGCGGGACAGGGACTATCACTGAAGCTTTCTTT | CASGTGTITEAFF
TRBJ1-4 | TRBD1 | . | TRBV7-9 | TGTGCCAGCAGCATGGGACAGGATAATGAAAAACTGTTTTTT | CASSMGQDNEKLFF
TRBJ1-6 | TRBD1 | . | TRBV6-5 | TGTGCCAGCAGTTACCGGGACAGGGGCTCACCCCTCCACTTT | CASSYRDRGSPLHF
TRBJ2-3 | TRBD2 | once | TRBV5-4 | TGTGCCAGCAGCTTGGGGGCGGGAGGGGTAGATACGCAGTATTTT | CASSLGAGGVDTQYF
TRBJ1-5 | . | few | TRBV6-1 | TGTGCCAGCAGTGAAAACCCGGGGGGCAATCAGCCCCAGCATTTT | CASSENPGGNQPQHF
TRBJ2-7 | TRBD2 | . | TRBV19 | TGTGCCAGTAGTGGACGGGAGGCGGGGAAAAGCTCCTACGAGCAGTACTTC | CASSGREAGKSSYEQYF
TRBJ2-3 | TRBD1 | . | TRBV6-1 | TGTGCCAGCAGTGAACGGGGACAGAGCACAGATACGCAGTATTTT | CASSERGQSTDTQYF
TRBJ1-4 | . | . | TRBV7-2 | TGTGCCAGCAGCTTCCTTGCAACTAATGAAAAACTGTTTTTT | CASSFLATNEKLFF
TRBJ2-5 | . | . | TRBV11-3 | TGTGCCAGCAGCTTAGGGATGGGGCTAGAGACCCAGTACTTC | CASSLGMGLETQYF
TRBJ2-1 | . | . | TRBV25-1 | TGTGCCAGCAGTGGAGGGAGCTCCTACAATGAGCAGTTCTTC | CASSGGSSYNEQFF
TRBJ1-4 | . | . | TRBV6-6 | TGTGCCAGCAGTTATGGACAGCTTAATGAAAAACTGTTTTTT | CASSYGQLNEKLFF
TRBJ2-5 | . | . | TRBV28 | TGTGCCAGCAGTTTCCTCGAGACCCAGTACTTC | CASSFLETQYF
TRBJ2-4 | . | . | TRBV21-1 | TGTGCCAGCAGCAAAAGACGCGGACAGGGATTGTACAGTCAGTACTTC | CASSKRRGQGLYSQYF
TRBJ2-3 | . | . | TRBV13 | TGTGCCAGCAGCTCCACAGGCGCAGATACGCAGTATTTT | CASSSTGADTQYF
TRBJ2-7 | . | once | TRBV27 | TGTGCCAGCAGTTTTTCGGTCAGGGGTTACGAGCAGTACTTC | CASSFSVRGYEQYF
TRBJ2-2 | TRBD1 | . | TRBV10-2 | TGCGCCAGCAGGATTGGACAGGGGAACACCGGGGAGCTGTTTTTT | CASRIGQGNTGELFF